Below, 7 T cell receptor beta chains from the same sample are listed, as sequenced in a study of human T cells and chemical hapten exposure. Via MiXCR, TCRdb re-called the RACE reads, giving one row per CDR3 protein. The sample contains more than 70,000 distinct CDR3 sequences, 7.5% to 9.5% of which appear only once. Time point denoted: pre-sensitization, week 0. Described treatment: therapeutic diphenylcyclopropenone sensitization with weekly scalp DPC. This specimen was whole blood, taken in connection with sensitization to the hapten diphenylcyclopropenone (DPC). These receptors all stem from a man aged 35-49 years with alopecia areata. Some clones in this sample may be carry-over from other donors' samples.

This clonotype came up many times. J is TRBJ1-1 and V is TRBV5-1; 9 bases match TRBD1. This CDR3 comprises 15 residues. V lost 0 bases to trimming and J lost 5 bases; unmatched junction nucleotides: 5. CDR1 and CDR2 (germline): SGHRS, YFSETQ. This CDR3 reads CASSLEGTGWTEAFF. The CDR3 nucleotides read TGCGCCAGCAGCTTGGAAGGGACAGGGTGGACTGAAGCTTTCTTT. The entire variable domain, with the rest obtained from reference TRBV5-1 and TRBJ1-1, is as follows: KAGVTQTPRYLIKTRGQQVTLSCSPISGHRSVSWYQQTPGQGLQFLFEYFSETQRNKGNFPGRFSGRQFSNSRSEMNVSTLELGDSALYLCASSLEGTGWTEAFFGQGTRLTVV.

This clonotype was recorded at least ten times. The J gene is TRBJ2-5, the V gene TRBV5-4; D not resolved. Trimming removed 0 bases at V and 5 bases at J, with 11 bases between. CDR3 length equals 14 residues. CDR1 is SGHNT, CDR2 YYREEE, per germline (reference sequence). The CDR3: CASSLGPDGETQYF. The CDR3 nucleotides read TGTGCCAGCAGCTTGGGACCGGACGGCGAGACCCAGTACTTC.

This chain connects TRBV5-1 to TRBJ2-7; no clear D gene. The V gene's germline CDR1 is SGHRS and CDR2 YFSETQ. Trimming removed 0 bases at V and 6 bases at J, with 4 bases between. This CDR3 spans 11 amino acids. The CDR3 sequence is CASSLEREQYF. CDR3 sequence (DNA): TGCGCCAGCAGCTTGGAGCGCGAGCAGTACTTC.

The chain links TRBV5-1 to TRBJ1-1; tentatively, D is TRBD1 (5 bases). The CDR3 runs 14 residues. The ends were cut back, 3 bases at V and 3 bases at J, with 12 bases in the middle. CDR1 is SGHRS, CDR2 YFSETQ, per germline. This CDR3 reads CASSSALGDTEAFF. CDR3 nucleotides: TGCGCCAGCAGCTCCGCCTTGGGGGACACTGAAGCTTTCTTT. Full variable domain (rest looked up from reference TRBV5-1 and TRBJ1-1): KAGVTQTPRYLIKTRGQQVTLSCSPISGHRSVSWYQQTPGQGLQFLFEYFSETQRNKGNFPGRFSGRQFSNSRSEMNVSTLELGDSALYLCASSSALGDTEAFFGQGTRLTVV.

This sequence joins TRBV4-3 and TRBJ2-7; TRBD2 matches 9 bases. The CDR3 contains 15 residues. Germline V lookup: CDR1 LGHNA, CDR2 YSLEER. J was trimmed by 2 bases and V by 0 bases; bases with no gene match: 2. Written as DNA, the CDR3 is TGCGCCAGCAGCCAAGAGTCTAGCGGGGCCTACGAGCAGTACGTC. It yields the protein CASSQESSGAYEQYV.

This clonotype was recorded many times. This chain uses TRBV14 with TRBJ1-3; D may be TRBD1 (5 bases). In germline, CDR1 is SGHDN, CDR2 FVKESK. Trimming removed 4 bases at V and 3 bases at J, with 13 bases between. CDR3 length: 15 amino acids. The DNA for the CDR3 is TGTGCCAGCAGCCCGTCACCAGGGTATGGAAACACCATATATTTT. It is translated as CASSPSPGYGNTIYF.

In this sample, this clonotype turned up a few times. The V gene is TRBV12-3 or TRBV12-4, the J gene TRBJ2-3; TRBD1 matches at 7 bases. The CDR3 contains 18 residues. V lost 2 bases, J lost 0 bases, and 11 bases stayed unmatched. CDR3 region: CASSLSGTVTTSTDTQYF. Written as DNA, the CDR3 is TGTGCCAGCAGTTTAAGTGGGACAGTCACCACCAGCACAGATACGCAGTATTTT.